This TCR beta chain emerged from a study of T cells after yellow fever vaccination. Worth noting for this clonotype: Its antigen is undetermined.

Researchers made TCR cDNA using 5'RACE template switching, and this step added a universal primer site and UMIs. TCRdb re-analysed the 5' RACE reads in MiXCR, keeping a single row per CDR3 protein. This sample has just under 600,000 distinct CDR3 sequences, with roughly 13% found just once. Study-wide findings and caveats: Weaker overall was a secondary response that nonetheless peaked faster, on day 5 versus 15. Bulk-population clonotypes that are abundant could appear as contaminants in FACS-sorted repertoires.

Trimming took off 2 bases at V and 7 bases at J, with 15 bases between the two ends. The CDR3 has 14 residues. Germline assignment: CDR1 LGHDT and CDR2 YNNKEL (reference sequence). This specimen consisted of PBMCs, obtained on the day of the yellow fever booster vaccination. This TCR was recovered from a man aged 25-45 years who received the YFV17D yellow fever vaccine. J is TRBJ2-7 and V is TRBV3-1; no clear D. CDR3 residues: CASSQPPVFWEQYF. The CDR3 DNA follows: TGTGCCAGCAGCCAACCCCCTGTGTTTTGGGAGCAGTACTTC.